A single sample gave rise to the 11 T cell receptor beta chains below, sequenced in a study of early T cells in non-severe SARS-CoV-2 infection. TCRdb analysed the 5' RACE reads with MiXCR anew, one entry per CDR3 protein. The sample records over 35,000 distinct CDR3 sequences, about 5.9% being singletons. This specimen was whole blood, taken at baseline. Source of these receptors: an adult who was a healthcare worker with PCR-confirmed SARS-CoV-2 infection or an uninfected control (not recorded which).

This clonotype came up a few times. The chain combines TRBV28 with TRBJ2-3, with D tentatively TRBD2 (6 bases). Germline CDR1 is MDHEN and CDR2 is SYDVKM. The V end was cut by 10 bases, the J end by 1 base, with 15 bases between. The CDR3 is 14 residues long. The CDR3: CATRGTRGTDTQYF. CDR3 coding DNA: TGTGCCACCCGGGGGACCCGGGGCACAGATACGCAGTATTTT.

This clonotype was detected many times. The J gene is TRBJ2-5, the V gene TRBV19, with D possibly TRBD1 on 5 matching bases. V dropped 6 bases and J dropped 5 bases, with 10 bases sitting between them. This CDR3 is 12 amino acids long. Germline V CDR1 and CDR2: LNHDA, SQIVND (reference sequence). The CDR3: CASRQAGETQYF. Written as DNA, the CDR3 is TGTGCCAGTAGACAGGCTGGGGAGACCCAGTACTTC.

This clonotype came up many times. The chain has TRBV7-8 and TRBJ1-5; no clear D gene. The length of the CDR3 is 17 residues. Germline-derived CDR1 and CDR2 are SGHVS and FQNEAQ. V was cut by 5 bases and J by 1 base, with 18 bases left in between. The CDR3 is CASSPRSTEASNQPQHF. CDR3 bases: TGTGCCAGCAGCCCCCGGTCGACGGAAGCCAGCAATCAGCCCCAGCATTTT.

The rearrangement uses TRBV2 and TRBJ2-5, with 7 bases fitting TRBD2. The V gene's germline CDR1 is SNHLY and CDR2 FYNNEI. V was clipped by 0 bases and J by 4 bases; unmatched bases: 14. The CDR3 is 18 residues long. The CDR3 spells CASSEALQGSPGGETQYF. The CDR3 nucleotides are TGTGCCAGCAGTGAAGCGCTTCAAGGCTCCCCGGGGGGAGAGACCCAGTACTTC. The variable domain in full, completed from reference TRBV2 and TRBJ2-5, reads EPEVTQTPSHQVTQMGQEVILRCVPISNHLYFYWYRQILGQKVEFLVSFYNNEISEKSEIFDDQFSVERPDGSNFTLKIRSTKLEDSAMYFCASSEALQGSPGGETQYFGPGTRLLVL.

This clonotype is medium-sized by share. V usage is TRBV11-2 and J usage is TRBJ1-5, with 8 bases fitting TRBD1. The J segment lost 4 bases and the V segment lost 4 bases, leaving 6 bases of the junction unmatched. This CDR3 spans 15 amino acids. The germline V gene has CDR1 SGHAT and CDR2 FQNNGV. The CDR3 spells CASSSKRQGNQPQHF. The CDR3 nucleotides are TGTGCCAGCAGCTCTAAAAGACAGGGGAATCAGCCCCAGCATTTT.

This chain uses TRBV20-1 with TRBJ2-3; no clear D gene. The CDR3 runs to 14 residues. Germline-derived CDR1 and CDR2 are DFQATT and SNEGSKA (reference sequence). Trimming stripped 3 bases from V and 0 bases from J, with 10 bases between. CDR3 loop: CSASPGSSTDTQYF. The CDR3 nucleotides are TGCAGTGCTAGTCCCGGGTCCAGCACAGATACGCAGTATTTT.

This clonotype was seen ten or more times. V gene TRBV5-6 combines with J gene TRBJ2-1; 7 positions agree with TRBD1. The ends lost 0 bases at V and 3 bases at J; junction bases unmatched: 6. This CDR3 spans 16 amino acids. Germline V gene data show CDR1 as SGHDT and CDR2 as YYEEEE. The CDR3 DNA reads TGTGCCAGCAGCTTGGAGACAGGGATAGACTACAATGAGCAGTTCTTC. As protein: CASSLETGIDYNEQFF.

A few counts support this clonotype. The chain employs TRBV21-1 and TRBJ2-7; the table assigns TRBD1, which was not confirmed against the DNA. TRBV21-1 is recorded as a pseudogene. The CDR3 sequence is 16 residues long. The CDR3 DNA reads TGTGCCAGCAGCTTCCCCCTCGCGCATAGCTCCTACGAGCAGTACTTC. Translated: CASSFPLAHSSYEQYF.

The chain uses TRBV4-1 and TRBJ2-7; tentatively, D is TRBD2 (7 bases). Germline assignment: CDR1 MGHRA and CDR2 YSYEKL. Trimming removed 1 base from V and 4 bases from J, with 14 bases in between. The CDR3 has 15 residues. DNA of the CDR3: TGCGCCAGCAGCCAAGTAGGGGGGGCCATGTACGAGCAGTACTTC. Its translation is CASSQVGGAMYEQYF.

This clonotype has ten or more counts. The V and J genes are TRBV5-4 and TRBJ2-1; tentative D call: TRBD2 (7 bases). Trimming stripped 0 bases from V and 7 bases from J, with 14 bases between. CDR3 length: 15 residues. The germline V gene has CDR1 SGHNT and CDR2 YYREEE (reference sequence). The CDR3: CASSLVGGGRNEQFF. The CDR3 DNA reads as TGTGCCAGCAGCTTGGTGGGGGGGGGCCGAAATGAGCAGTTCTTC.

This clonotype was seen ten or more times. The chain links TRBV6-2 or TRBV6-3 to TRBJ2-7; 12 bases agree with TRBD2. Germline V CDR1 and CDR2: MNHEY, SVGEGT. V lost 6 bases and J lost 4; bases outside the gene matches: 7. This CDR3 has 15 residues. The CDR3 here is CASRPGLAGMYEQYF. CDR3 nucleotides: TGTGCCAGCAGGCCTGGACTAGCGGGGATGTACGAGCAGTACTTC.